Given below is one T cell receptor (beta chain) in context. Its matching antigen is unknown. This sample stems from a study of T cell clones after liver transplantation. About the study: A pre-transplant mixed lymphocyte reaction with TCRbeta sequencing defined graft-donor-reactive clones followed in post-transplant blood. At least one year of complete immunosuppression withdrawal without enzymes over twice normal defined tolerance. Draws occurred before transplant, before withdrawal, and after complete or failed withdrawal.

The study's findings and limits: Post-transplant, graft-donor-reactive CD4 TCRbeta sequences in blood dropped significantly in most of the 8 subjects.

The germline gives CDR1 SGHRS, CDR2 YFSETQ. V was cut by 6 bases and J by 3 bases, with 6 bases left in between. The CDR3 is 11 residues long. Clones were sequenced by immunoSEQ multiplex PCR, and TCRdb holds only the in-frame ones, with some missing. The sample contains 20,000 to 30,000 clones, approximately 68% of which appear only once. This sequence joins TRBV5-1 and TRBJ2-5; D ambiguous. The specimen was CD4+ T cells from blood, collected before liver transplant. This clonotype was sampled from a human donor who received a liver transplant. The CDR3: CASKSEETQYF. DNA of the CDR3: TGCGCCAGCAAGTCAGAAGAGACCCAGTACTTC. Looking up the rest from reference TRBV5-1 and TRBJ2-5 gives the full variable domain: KAGVTQTPRYLIKTRGQQVTLSCSPISGHRSVSWYQQTPGQGLQFLFEYFSETQRNKGNFPGRFSGRQFSNSRSEMNVSTLELGDSALYLCASKSEETQYFGPGTRLLVL.